This T cell receptor beta chain emerged from a study of lymphopenia after photon versus proton radiotherapy. The CDR3 consists of 16 residues. Germline V gene sequence: CDR1 MNHEY, CDR2 SVGAGI. The junction had 6 bases not matched to a gene; V was cut back by 4 bases and J by 0 bases. Comment on this clone: Antigen: not known.

Sequencing used immunoSEQ multiplex PCR; TCRdb keeps in-frame clones, though not all of them. The profile shows 60,000 to 75,000 clones, about 90% of them singletons. Study-wide results and caveats: After lymphocyte nadir, photon-treated repertoires showed oligoclonal expansion, especially CD8+ Temra. Post-nadir TCR diversity decline inversely tracked overall survival among those who died. Authors raise, but do not show, better survival with proton therapy. Photon-treated patients lost naive T cells and TCR diversity; proton-treated stayed stable.

The specimen comprised peripheral blood, sampled from a patient treated with photon-based radiotherapy. This sequence joins TRBV6-5 and TRBJ1-2; TRBD1 agrees at 9 bases. This sequence was found in a man aged 35-49 years with gastric cancer. This CDR3 reads CASSSPGQGANYGYTF. The CDR3 nucleotides read TGTGCCAGCAGTTCACCGGGACAGGGAGCTAACTATGGCTACACCTTC.